The sequence of this T cell receptor (beta chain) was determined in a study of T cells in Graves' hyperthyroidism and ophthalmopathy. Turning to the study itself: Prior to any treatment, at the point of initial diagnosis, peripheral blood was collected.

The CDR3 regions of TCR beta were amplified from RNA transcripts. RT-PCR in the first round (using the HTBI primer set) targeted the TCR CDR3. Via MiXCR, TCRdb re-called the multiplex PCR reads, giving one row per CDR3 protein. This sample has 600,000 to 750,000 distinct CDR3 sequences, with approximately 15% found just once. General study results and limits: Within blood appeared most thyroid clonotypes that had expanded above 0.001.

The study defined stable Graves' hyperthyroidism as no ophthalmopathy progression within 18 months. Recently diagnosed hyperthyroidism of less than 2 months' duration affected patients aged 18 to 65. Deletions cut 4 bases from V and 6 bases from J, with 21 bases between. Germline CDR1 and CDR2: MGHRA and YSYEKL. The CDR3 consists of 17 residues. As for this clonotype: What it recognizes is unknown.

Material for sequencing was blood. The clonotype comes from a man in his fifties or sixties with Graves' hyperthyroidism. The chain combines TRBV4-1 with TRBJ2-2, with D tentatively TRBD1 (6 bases). The CDR3 DNA follows: TGCGCCAGCAGCCCGATAATTCACAGGGTTGGGTCCGGGGAGCTGTTTTTT. Protein sequence: CASSPIIHRVGSGELFF.